The clone carrying this TCR beta chain was found many times. Antigen specificity is unknown. These data belong to a study of neurological immune-mediated disorders. Study outcomes and limitations: HTLV-1-associated myelopathy showed the most TCR clonal expansion; multiple sclerosis the least, below healthy controls. No CDR3 amino acid sequences were shared by expanded clones across subjects, suggesting private repertoires in all groups.

The study used blood bank volunteers in Maryland, USA, as healthy controls. The CDR3 loop spans 13 amino acids. Trimming cost V 6 bases and J 0 bases, with 9 bases left between them. Germline V CDR1 and CDR2: DFQATT, SNEGSKA (reference sequence). TCRdb re-called the 5' RACE reads with MiXCR, one entry per CDR3 protein. Of about 51,000 distinct CDR3 sequences listed, 15% to 20% are singletons. The receptor comes from a man between 60 and 70 years old in good health. The chain joins TRBV20-1 to TRBJ2-1; D may be TRBD2 (5 bases). The sequencing input was PBMCs. The CDR3 DNA reads TGCAGTGCCGGCGGGCTCTCCTACAATGAGCAGTTCTTC. This sequence encodes CSAGGLSYNEQFF.